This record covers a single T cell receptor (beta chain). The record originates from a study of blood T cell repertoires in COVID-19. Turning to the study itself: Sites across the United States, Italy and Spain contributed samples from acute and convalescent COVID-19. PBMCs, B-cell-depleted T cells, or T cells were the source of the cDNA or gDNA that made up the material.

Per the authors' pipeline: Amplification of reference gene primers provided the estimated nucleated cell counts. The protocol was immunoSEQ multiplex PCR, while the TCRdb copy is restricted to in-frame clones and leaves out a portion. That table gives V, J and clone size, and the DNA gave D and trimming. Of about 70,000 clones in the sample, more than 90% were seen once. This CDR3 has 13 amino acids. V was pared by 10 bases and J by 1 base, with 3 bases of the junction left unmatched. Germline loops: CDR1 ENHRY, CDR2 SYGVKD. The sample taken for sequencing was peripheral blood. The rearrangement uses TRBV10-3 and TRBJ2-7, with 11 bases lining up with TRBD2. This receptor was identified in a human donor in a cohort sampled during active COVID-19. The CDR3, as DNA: TGTGCCACCGGGACTAGCGGATCCTACGAGCAGTACTTC. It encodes CATGTSGSYEQYF.